The source of this T cell receptor (beta chain) is a study of control samples from healthy donors and cancer patients. Germline V lookup: CDR1 SEHNR, CDR2 FQNEAQ (reference sequence). The CDR3 covers 13 residues. The V gene lost 2 bases and the J gene lost 7 bases, with 11 bases spanning the gap. Some clones are missing from TCRdb's copy, which holds only in-frame ones; the method was immunoSEQ multiplex PCR. The sample lists about 170,000 clones, approximately 91% occurring once. Material: blood. The TCR sequence derives from a woman aged 40 to 55 in good health. The gene calls are TRBV7-9 and TRBJ1-1; no firm D call. The DNA of the CDR3 is TGTGCCAGCAGCTTATGGGGTCAAGATGAAGCTTTCTTT. Encoded protein: CASSLWGQDEAFF.